The 11 T cell receptor beta chains presented below share a single source sample, sequenced in a study of graft-versus-host responses after intestinal transplantation. Sequencing was performed with immunoSEQ multiplex PCR; in TCRdb, only in-frame clones are kept and a portion is missing. Of approximately 93,000 clones listed, 85% to 95% were seen once; the top ten hold roughly 0.07%. These receptors have no identified antigens. This sample comprised unstimulated CD8+ T cells sorted from spleen or lymph node cells, obtained before transplant. These receptors originate from a human donor who was the organ donor for an intestinal transplant.

CDR3 region: CASSLSVTGNYGYTF. In nucleotides, the CDR3 is TGTGCCAGCAGTTTATCCGTGACAGGAAACTATGGCTACACCTTC. This sequence joins TRBV28 and TRBJ1-2; possibly TRBD1 for D (6 bases). Germline V CDR1 and CDR2: MDHEN, SYDVKM. Trimming took off 1 base at V and 2 bases at J, with 11 bases between the two ends. The CDR3 totals 15 residues.

This clone was picked up one time. The chain employs TRBV4-1 and TRBJ2-1; TRBD2 matches at 9 bases. V gave up 0 bases and J gave up 8 bases; unmatched junction bases: 11. This CDR3 spans 17 amino acids. Germline-derived CDR1 and CDR2 are MGHRA and YSYEKL. CDR3 region: CASSQDQWTSVFDEQFF. The CDR3 DNA reads TGCGCCAGCAGCCAAGATCAGTGGACTAGCGTTTTCGATGAGCAGTTCTTC.

This clone has a single count. The chain is built from TRBV27 and TRBJ2-1, with 12 bases lining up with TRBD2. This CDR3 has 16 amino acids. The V segment lost 4 bases and the J segment 4 bases; nucleotides outside the gene matches: 5. The germline V gene has CDR1 MNHEY and CDR2 SMNVEV (reference sequence). The CDR3 sequence: CASSYGLAGTYNEQFF. The CDR3 DNA sequence: TGTGCCAGCAGTTACGGACTAGCGGGAACATACAATGAGCAGTTCTTC.

The chain has TRBV9 and TRBJ2-7, with 9 bases that match TRBD2. The CDR3 extends over 14 amino acids. Germline lookup yields CDR1 SGDLS and CDR2 YYNGEE. Trimming cost V 4 bases and J 2 bases; bases outside gene matches: 4. CDR3 protein: CASSPSGEPYEQYF. The CDR3 nucleotides are TGTGCCAGCAGCCCTAGCGGGGAGCCCTACGAGCAGTACTTC.

This chain uses TRBV7-9 with TRBJ2-5, with 7 bases fitting TRBD2. CDR1 is SEHNR, CDR2 FQNEAQ, per germline (reference sequence). Trimming at V came to 1 base and at J to 3 bases, leaving 11 bases not matched to a gene. The CDR3 consists of 17 residues. DNA for the CDR3: TGTGCCAGCAGCTTAGAAGGAGCGGGGTTTGACAAAGAGACCCAGTACTTC. It encodes CASSLEGAGFDKETQYF.

The V call is TRBV4-1, the J call TRBJ1-1; weak D call: TRBD1 (6 bases). V lost 4 bases and J 8 bases, leaving 23 bases between the germline ends. There are 16 residues in the CDR3. Germline assignment: CDR1 MGHRA and CDR2 YSYEKL. The CDR3 region is CASSREDSPLGREAFF. The DNA of the CDR3 is TGCGCCAGCAGCCGAGAGGACAGTCCCCTTGGACGCGAAGCTTTCTTT.

The chain employs TRBV29-1 and TRBJ2-7, with a weak D call TRBD2 (5 bases). V lost 6 bases and J lost 4, with 13 bases in between. The V gene's germline CDR1 is SQVTM and CDR2 ANQGSEA. The CDR3 has 12 residues. CDR3 region: CSVELDSYEQYF. The CDR3 region has the DNA TGCAGCGTCGAACTGGACTCGTACGAGCAGTACTTC.

The rearrangement joins TRBV7-9 to TRBJ2-7; D might be TRBD2 (6 bases). The CDR3 is 14 amino acids. V was cut by 4 bases and J by 6 bases, with 16 bases left in between. Germline-derived CDR1 and CDR2 are SEHNR and FQNEAQ (reference sequence). CDR3 protein: CASSYPGLALEQYF. As DNA, the CDR3 is TGTGCCAGCAGCTATCCGGGACTGGCCCTCGAGCAGTACTTC.

The chain is built from TRBV7-9 and TRBJ2-5; a weak D match, TRBD1 (5 bases). The CDR3 totals 16 residues. Per the germline V gene, CDR1 is SEHNR and CDR2 is FQNEAQ (reference sequence). Trimming pared 3 bases from V and 5 bases from J, leaving 19 bases between. CDR3 sequence (DNA): TGTGCCAGCAGCTTTGTCCAGGGCATTGACCGGGAGACCCAGTACTTC. Translating it yields CASSFVQGIDRETQYF.

The rearrangement uses TRBV5-1 and TRBJ1-1; the match to TRBD1 covers 7 bases. The germline gives CDR1 SGHRS, CDR2 YFSETQ. V shed 0 bases and J 1 base; nucleotides not matched to a gene: 12. The CDR3 spans 18 residues. The CDR3 DNA is TGCGCCAGCAGCTTGGCCAAGCCGATCAGGGGGACGAACACTGAAGCTTTCTTT. Amino acid sequence: CASSLAKPIRGTNTEAFF. Based on the CDR3 plus reference TRBV5-1 and TRBJ1-1, the full variable domain is KAGVTQTPRYLIKTRGQQVTLSCSPISGHRSVSWYQQTPGQGLQFLFEYFSETQRNKGNFPGRFSGRQFSNSRSEMNVSTLELGDSALYLCASSLAKPIRGTNTEAFFGQGTRLTVV.

This rearrangement joins TRBV28 to TRBJ1-2; a possible D gene is TRBD1 (5 bases). Trimming pared 5 bases from V and 2 bases from J, leaving 21 bases between. CDR3 length equals 17 residues. Germline assignment: CDR1 MDHEN and CDR2 SYDVKM. In DNA form, the CDR3 reads TGTGCCAGCAGTCCACTTTTGACAGAGCCTAAGAACTATGGCTACACCTTC. Its translation: CASSPLLTEPKNYGYTF.